A single sample gave rise to the 2 T cell receptor beta chains below, sequenced in a study of identical twins. Using its own MiXCR run on the 5' RACE reads, TCRdb lists one record per CDR3 protein. There are some 1,700,000 distinct CDR3 sequences in the sample; more than 30% occur only once, and about 0.27% lies in the top ten. Source material: cord blood. Receptors were obtained from a newborn girl in good health.

This rearrangement joins TRBV2 to TRBJ2-1; a weak D match, TRBD1 (6 bases). The CDR3 consists of 14 residues. CDR1 is SNHLY and CDR2 is FYNNEI in the germline V gene. V shed 6 bases and J shed 3 bases, with 12 bases lying between them. The CDR3 region has the DNA TGTGCCAGCAGACGGCAGGGGAACTACAATGAGCAGTTCTTC. Its translation: CASRRQGNYNEQFF. The full variable domain, its missing parts supplied by reference TRBV2 and TRBJ2-1, is EPEVTQTPSHQVTQMGQEVILRCVPISNHLYFYWYRQILGQKVEFLVSFYNNEISEKSEIFDDQFSVERPDGSNFTLKIRSTKLEDSAMYFCASRRQGNYNEQFFGPGTRLTVL.

This chain links TRBV5-4 with TRBJ1-2; D ambiguous. V lost 5 bases and J lost 2, with 13 bases in between. Germline V gene data show CDR1 as SGHNT and CDR2 as YYREEE (reference sequence). This CDR3 region has 14 residues. CDR3 DNA sequence: TGTGCCAGCAGTAATAGGGCGAGGAACTATGGCTACACCTTC. Protein product: CASSNRARNYGYTF. Together with reference TRBV5-4 and TRBJ1-2, the CDR3 gives the full variable domain: ETGVTQSPTHLIKTRGQQVTLRCSSQSGHNTVSWYQQALGQGPQFIFQYYREEENGRGNFPPRFSGLQFPNYSSELNVNALELDDSALYLCASSNRARNYGYTFGSGTRLTVV.